A selection of T cell receptor beta chains follows, all from one sample in a study of TIL therapy for anti-PD-1-resistant metastatic lung cancer. Method: immunoSEQ multiplex PCR; TCRdb's copy keeps in-frame clones and lacks some. The repertoire holds about 60,000 clones, with around 87% as singletons. The sequencing here drew on blood, taken at baseline. These receptors were obtained from a person between 30 and 79 years old with non-small cell lung cancer. CDR3s include the opening cysteine and the closing phenylalanine or tryptophan. Fields, in order: CDR3 length, V gene, J gene, CDR3 protein.

>16|TRBV3-1/TRBV3-2|TRBJ2-3
CASSPSSGISTDTQYF
>16|TRBV5-1|TRBJ2-3
CASSPWGEVSGDTQYF
>12|TRBV2|TRBJ2-5
CASRWTEETQYF
>14|TRBV28|TRBJ2-7
CASSSYERSYEQYF
>14|TRBV7-3|TRBJ2-5
CASSYLAGGETQYF
>13|TRBV30|TRBJ1-2
CAWNRLSNYGYTF
>14|TRBV4-1|TRBJ1-2
CASSQTGQVEGYTF
>13|TRBV5-4|TRBJ2-4
CASSSNRGNIQYF
>14|TRBV9|TRBJ2-3
CASSVGQGPDTQYF
>17|TRBV14|TRBJ1-2
CASSQDLGRGRPWGYTF
>13|TRBV27|TRBJ2-2
CASSLWGTGELFF
>15|TRBV7-2|TRBJ2-3
CASSLVGTVTDTQYF
>16|TRBV24-1|TRBJ2-3
CATSAGLAGESDTQYF
>16|TRBV11-2|TRBJ2-3
CASSASGTRGTDTQYF
>17|TRBV5-1|TRBJ2-7
CASSLGTTGGSSYEQYF
>15|TRBV9|TRBJ2-3
CASSVGDRTPDTQYF
>12|TRBV11-2|TRBJ1-4
CASRQGGEKLFF
>19|TRBV4-1|TRBJ2-1
CASSHGTSGGSSSYNEQFF
>17|TRBV19|TRBJ1-1
CASSIFRQGSLNTEAFF
>15|TRBV28|TRBJ1-2
CASRPPRDRGGGYTF
>16|TRBV4-2|TRBJ1-2
CASSQAMVSRETGYTF
>15|TRBV19|TRBJ1-1
CASSRGQGKNTEAFF
>15|TRBV27|TRBJ2-1
CASSFGWQGANEQFF
>15|TRBV2|TRBJ2-3
CASRAGRAGTDTQYF
>14|TRBV30|TRBJ1-3
CAWSWGAGGNTIYF
>14|TRBV19|TRBJ2-7
CASSGTSGAYEQYF
>14|TRBV1|TRBJ2-1
CTSSQRRRGDEQFF
>12|TRBV6-5|TRBJ1-2
CASRGDLYGYTF
>16|TRBV9|TRBJ2-5
CASSVGNSGSGETQYF
>13|TRBV19|TRBJ1-1
CASSGQWNTEAFF
>14|TRBV2|TRBJ1-1
CASSPVSGDTEAFF
>16|TRBV19|TRBJ2-3
CASRLVAGHGTDTQYF
>15|TRBV6-5|TRBJ2-1
CASKTGTSGLGEQFF
>15|TRBV6-5|TRBJ2-1
CASSYGVAGASEQFF
>11|TRBV2|TRBJ2-5
CASSGGETQYF
>11|TRBV2|TRBJ2-7
CASRVSYEQYF
>16|TRBV5-1|TRBJ2-1
CASSLAPLAGGNEQFF
>15|TRBV27|TRBJ2-1
CASSLSSRGVYEQFF
>16|TRBV5-6|TRBJ1-6
CASSPAISSYNSPLHF
>15|TRBV6-1|TRBJ2-3
CASSEGRGRTDTQYF
>17|TRBV3-1/TRBV3-2|TRBJ2-3
CASSQGSGLAPGDTQYF
>15|TRBV2|TRBJ2-1
CASTQPGLYSNEQFF
>15|TRBV5-1|TRBJ2-1
CASSLVAGVTNEQFF
>15|TRBV30|TRBJ2-7
CAWSVALQGGMEQYF
>18|TRBV27|TRBJ2-7
CASSFRRGTGTYTYEQYF
>16|TRBV3-1/TRBV3-2|TRBJ2-1
CASSQDWGGAYNEQFF
>17|TRBV7-6|TRBJ2-5
CASSEGRGGARRETQYF
>14|TRBV7-9|TRBJ2-7
CASSETGAAYEQYF
>14|TRBV9|TRBJ1-1
CASSLRTAYTEAFF
>15|TRBV28|TRBJ1-1
CASSRRTGLNTEAFF
>15|TRBV5-4|TRBJ2-5
CASSSAGGGGETQYF